A single sample gave rise to the 13 T cell receptor beta chains below, sequenced in a study of beta chain features in type 1 diabetes. What was sequenced were expressed TCRB transcripts, since all of the isolated RNA had been reverse transcribed. Assay used: immunoSEQ multiplex PCR; TCRdb lists only in-frame clones, some missing. The repertoire holds nearly 350,000 clones, approximately 8% seen once, with 0.44% in the top ten. The sequenced sample consisted of central memory CD4+ T cells from blood. The receptors were sampled from a woman under 30 in good health.

This chain joins TRBV7-9 and TRBJ2-3, with TRBD2 identical over 10 bases. CDR1 and CDR2 (germline): SEHNR, FQNEAQ (reference sequence). The CDR3 totals 15 residues. V lost 3 bases to trimming and J lost 4 bases; unmatched junction nucleotides: 4. The CDR3 protein is CASSFASGSSDTQYF. The CDR3 region has the DNA TGTGCCAGCAGCTTCGCTAGCGGGAGTTCAGATACGCAGTATTTT.

The chain uses TRBV2 and TRBJ1-3; D might be TRBD1 (5 bases). V gave up 6 bases and J gave up 13 bases, with 19 bases separating them. The CDR3 length is 13 residues. Germline CDR1 SNHLY, CDR2 FYNNEI. DNA of the CDR3: TGTGCCAGCAGGGCGGGGACCGCCGCTCCAATATATTTT. Amino acid sequence: CASRAGTAAPIYF.

This clone turned up a few times. J is TRBJ2-1 and V is TRBV7-2, with 10 nucleotides matching TRBD2. The length of the CDR3 is 16 residues. Germline values: CDR1 SGHTA, CDR2 FQGNSA. Trimming cost V 5 bases and J 3 bases; bases outside gene matches: 7. CDR3 region: CASSPRLAGLYNEQFF. DNA of the CDR3: TGTGCCAGCAGCCCGAGACTAGCGGGTCTCTACAATGAGCAGTTCTTC.

The CDR3: CASGSGESNQPQHF. CDR3 sequence (DNA): TGTGCCAGCGGGAGCGGGGAAAGCAATCAGCCCCAGCATTTT. This sequence joins TRBV6-1 and TRBJ1-5, with D unresolved. V lost 8 bases and J lost 1, with 12 bases in between. Per germline, CDR1 MNHNS and CDR2 SASEGT. The CDR3 is 14 amino acids.

This clone was found many times. The gene calls are TRBV25-1 and TRBJ2-6, with D unresolved. This CDR3 has 13 amino acids. Germline values: CDR1 MGHDK, CDR2 SYGVNS. The ends were cut back, 6 bases at V and 0 bases at J, with 3 bases in the middle. CDR3: CASSSSGANVLTF. CDR3 DNA: TGTGCCAGCAGCTCCTCTGGGGCCAACGTCCTGACTTTC.

In its sample, this clone was seen many times. The V gene is TRBV19, the J gene TRBJ2-1; the D is unclear. V lost 4 bases and J lost 6, with 4 bases in between. This CDR3 has 11 residues. Germline values: CDR1 LNHDA, CDR2 SQIVND (reference sequence). The CDR3 DNA is TGTGCCAGTAGTAAGGCCAATGAGCAGTTCTTC. Encoded protein: CASSKANEQFF.

This clone was detected a few times. The sample carries other DNA sequences with the same CDR3. Written as DNA, the CDR3 is TGTGCCAGCAGCTTGGAGGGACAGTCCTACGAGCAGTACTTC. Encoded protein: CASSLEGQSYEQYF. The chain recombines TRBV5-4 with TRBJ2-7; TRBD1 matches at 7 bases. V dropped 0 bases and J dropped 1; count of bases not matched to a gene: 1. The CDR3 spans 14 residues. Germline V gives CDR1 SGHNT, CDR2 YYREEE (reference sequence).

This clone was counted only a few times. V usage is TRBV6-6 and J usage is TRBJ2-1, with D maybe TRBD1 (6 bases). The CDR3 spans 15 residues. Germline CDR1 and CDR2: MNHNY and SVGAGI (reference sequence). V lost 5 bases and J lost 4, with 15 bases in between. CDR3 DNA: TGTGCCAGCAGTCAAACGCAGGGGACGTACAATGAGCAGTTCTTC. It specifies CASSQTQGTYNEQFF.

The rearrangement links TRBV2 to TRBJ2-7; D ambiguous. The CDR3 is 12 amino acids. Trimming shortened V by 9 bases and J by 3 bases, and 12 bases separated the two germline ends. Germline lookup yields CDR1 SNHLY and CDR2 FYNNEI. CDR3 sequence reads: CARGKPNYEQYF. For the CDR3, the DNA is TGTGCCAGGGGTAAGCCGAACTACGAGCAGTACTTC.

Here the CDR3 reads CASSPDSSGSSYNEQFF. CDR3 DNA sequence: TGTGCCAGCAGCCCGGACTCCAGCGGGAGCTCCTACAATGAGCAGTTCTTC. J is TRBJ2-1 and V is TRBV11-2; 8 bases map to TRBD2. V lost 5 bases and J lost 0; bases outside the gene matches: 9. The germline gives CDR1 SGHAT, CDR2 FQNNGV. The CDR3 loop spans 17 amino acids.

This clone has more than one count but fewer than ten. The chain employs TRBV28 and TRBJ1-2, with 7 bases fitting TRBD1. Per germline, CDR1 MDHEN and CDR2 SYDVKM. The CDR3 consists of 13 residues. Losses at the gene ends were 6 bases for V and 6 bases for J; bases not matched to a gene: 7. CDR3 in amino acids: CASRGRGPHGYTF. The DNA of the CDR3 is TGTGCCAGCAGGGGGAGGGGGCCGCATGGCTACACCTTC.

The table lists this clone with a few counts. This chain connects TRBV18 to TRBJ1-1; D is undetermined. The V end lost 5 bases, the J end lost 1 base, and 8 bases lay between the germline ends. This CDR3 contains 13 residues. The germline gives CDR1 KGHSH, CDR2 LQKENI. This chain's CDR3 is CASSTDPNTEAFF. CDR3 nucleotide sequence: TGTGCCAGCTCAACGGACCCGAACACTGAAGCTTTCTTT.

V is TRBV12-5 and J is TRBJ2-5; maybe TRBD1 (5 bases). This CDR3 is 12 amino acids long. V lost 6 bases to trimming and J lost 14 bases, with 19 bases between them. Germline values: CDR1 LGHNT, CDR2 FRNRAP. The CDR3 reads CASGPDSTRLYF. The DNA of the CDR3 is TGTGCTAGTGGACCCGACAGCACCCGGTTATACTTC.